The present T cell receptor beta chain was sequenced within a study of T-cell reconstitution after alpha-beta-depleted transplantation in children. General study points: In patients about two months after transplant, alpha-beta T cells reportedly arose from several hundred expanded graft clones.

CDR3 size: 14 residues. The ends were cut back, 4 bases at V and 2 bases at J, with 11 bases in the middle. The V gene's germline CDR1 is SGHRS and CDR2 YFSETQ. This clonotype appeared many times. Its antigen is not known. The authors prepared the TCRbeta library with unique molecular identifiers. TCRdb ran MiXCR on the PCR reads and lists one entry per CDR3 protein. The profile shows around 300,000 distinct CDR3 sequences, about 9.9% of them singletons. The specimen was peripheral blood, collected 180 days after TCRalphabeta/CD19-depleted stem cell transplant. The source is a male patient aged 2 to 10 who had a stem cell transplant for chronic granulomatous disease, so the T cells may come from the graft donor. V usage is TRBV5-1 and J usage is TRBJ2-3; D is uncertain. CDR3: CASSRKGSTDTQYF. CDR3 nucleotides: TGCGCCAGCAGCCGAAAGGGTTCCACAGATACGCAGTATTTT.